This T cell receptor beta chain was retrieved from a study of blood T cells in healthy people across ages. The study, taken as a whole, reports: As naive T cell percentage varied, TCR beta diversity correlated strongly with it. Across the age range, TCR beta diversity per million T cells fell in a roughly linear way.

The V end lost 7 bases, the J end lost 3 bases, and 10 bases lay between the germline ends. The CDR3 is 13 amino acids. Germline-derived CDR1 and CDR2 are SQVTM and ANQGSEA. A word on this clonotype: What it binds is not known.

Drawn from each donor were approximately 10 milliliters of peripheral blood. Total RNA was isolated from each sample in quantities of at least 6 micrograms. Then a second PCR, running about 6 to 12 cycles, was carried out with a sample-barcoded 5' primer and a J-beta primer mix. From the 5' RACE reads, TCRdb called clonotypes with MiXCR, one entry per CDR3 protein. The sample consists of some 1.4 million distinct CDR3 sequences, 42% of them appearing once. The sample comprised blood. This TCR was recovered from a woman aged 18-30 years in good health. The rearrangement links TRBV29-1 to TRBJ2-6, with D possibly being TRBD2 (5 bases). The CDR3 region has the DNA TGCAGCGCCGCGGCGGGTGGGGCCAACGTCCTGACTTTC. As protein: CSAAAGGANVLTF.